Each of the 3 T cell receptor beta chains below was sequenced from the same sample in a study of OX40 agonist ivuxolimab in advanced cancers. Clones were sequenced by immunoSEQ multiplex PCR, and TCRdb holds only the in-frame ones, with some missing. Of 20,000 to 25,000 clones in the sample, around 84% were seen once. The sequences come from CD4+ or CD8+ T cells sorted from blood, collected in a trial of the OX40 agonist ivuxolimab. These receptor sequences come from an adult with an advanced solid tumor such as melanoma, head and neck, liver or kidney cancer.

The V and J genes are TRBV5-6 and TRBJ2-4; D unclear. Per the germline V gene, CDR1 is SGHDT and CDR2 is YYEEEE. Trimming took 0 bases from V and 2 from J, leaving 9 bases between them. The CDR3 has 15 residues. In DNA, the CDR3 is TGTGCCAGCAGCTTGGGTCTGAGGTCCAAAAACATTCAGTACTTC. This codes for CASSLGLRSKNIQYF.

The CDR3 DNA follows: TGTGCCAGCAGCCCTTCGGGGGCCTCCTACAATGAGCAGTTCTTC. It is translated as CASSPSGASYNEQFF. This rearrangement joins TRBV7-2 to TRBJ2-1; perhaps D is TRBD1 or TRBD2 (6 bases each). In germline, CDR1 is SGHTA, CDR2 FQGNSA. This CDR3 region has 15 residues. V gave up 5 bases and J gave up 0 bases, with 11 bases separating them.

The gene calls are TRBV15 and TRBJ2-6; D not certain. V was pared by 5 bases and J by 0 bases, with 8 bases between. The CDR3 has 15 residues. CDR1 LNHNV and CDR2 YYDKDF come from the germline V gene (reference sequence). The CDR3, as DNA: TGTGCCACCAGCGCAAGCTCCTCTGGGGCCAACGTCCTGACTTTC. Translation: CATSASSSGANVLTF.